Presented here are 28 T cell receptor beta chains from one specimen sequenced in a study of blood T cell repertoires in COVID-19. Sequencing was performed with immunoSEQ multiplex PCR; in TCRdb, only in-frame clones are kept and a portion is missing. Altogether tens of thousands of clones are present, about 84% being singletons, with the ten largest covering roughly 7%. Sequenced material: peripheral blood. The source is a man in his sixties with acute or convalescent COVID-19.

The genes are TRBV7-9 and TRBJ1-2; D gene unclear. This CDR3 region has 14 residues. Deletions cut 5 bases from V and 0 bases from J, with 10 bases between. Germline V gene lookup returns CDR1 SEHNR and CDR2 FQNEAQ (reference sequence). Here the CDR3 DNA reads TGTGCCAGCAGCCCGGCCGGGACTAACTATGGCTACACCTTC. This sequence encodes CASSPAGTNYGYTF.

This clone was counted a few times. The J gene is TRBJ2-7, the V gene TRBV27; D may be TRBD1 (6 bases). Germline assignment: CDR1 MNHEY and CDR2 SMNVEV (reference sequence). Trimming removed 5 bases from V and 8 bases from J, with 13 bases in between. The CDR3 contains 12 residues. DNA of the CDR3: TGTGCCAGCAGTCCGGACAGAGTCAAGCAGTACTTC. Translated: CASSPDRVKQYF.

V is TRBV4-1 and J is TRBJ1-2, with D perhaps TRBD1 (5 bases). V was pared by 0 bases and J by 4 bases, with 15 bases between. The CDR3 is 16 residues long. Germline CDR1 and CDR2: MGHRA and YSYEKL. The CDR3 region is CASSQEVPGDSYGYTF. In DNA, the CDR3 is TGCGCCAGCAGCCAAGAGGTCCCGGGGGACTCCTATGGCTACACCTTC.

The chain carries TRBV18 and TRBJ2-2; D unresolved. Germline V gene data show CDR1 as KGHSH and CDR2 as LQKENI. V lost 0 bases to trimming and J lost 4 bases, with 15 bases between them. CDR3 size: 17 residues. DNA for the CDR3: TGTGCCAGCTCACCACCAGGAACCCATTCGGGCACCGGGGAGCTGTTTTTT. It codes for CASSPPGTHSGTGELFF.

V and J are TRBV5-1 and TRBJ2-3; weak D call: TRBD1 (6 bases). V lost 5 bases to trimming and J lost 6 bases, with 22 bases between them. Per the germline V gene, CDR1 is SGHRS and CDR2 is YFSETQ. This CDR3 contains 16 residues. Here the CDR3 DNA reads TGCGCCAGCAGTTCAACACAGGGCTGGAGCTTTGATACGCAGTATTTT. Its protein is CASSSTQGWSFDTQYF.

CDR3 amino acids: CASSFQGLRGQPYEQYF. The CDR3 nucleotides read TGTGCCAGCAGCTTTCAGGGGCTTAGGGGACAGCCCTACGAGCAGTACTTC. The gene calls are TRBV7-8 and TRBJ2-7, with 7 bases matching TRBD1. CDR1 SGHVS and CDR2 FQNEAQ come from the germline V gene. The V and J ends lost 3 bases and 2 bases, in that order; junction bases with no gene match: 13. The CDR3 has 17 amino acids. The full variable domain, in which reference TRBV7-8 and TRBJ2-7 provide the parts outside the CDR3, is GAGVSQSPRYKVAKRGQDVALRCDPISGHVSLFWYQQALGQGPEFLTYFQNEAQLDKSGLPSDRFFAERPEGSVSTLKIQRTQQEDSAVYLCASSFQGLRGQPYEQYFGPGTRLTVT.

The J gene is TRBJ2-7, the V gene TRBV24-1, with 7 bases fitting TRBD1. Germline CDR1 and CDR2: KGHDR and SFDVKD. There are 15 residues in the CDR3. The ends lost 3 bases at V and 1 base at J; junction bases unmatched: 5. CDR3 residues: CATSDPRDRSYEQYF. The CDR3, as DNA: TGTGCCACCAGTGATCCCCGGGACAGATCCTACGAGCAGTACTTC.

This clone is a singleton in its sample. The sample has other DNA sequences that encode this CDR3 too. The chain employs TRBV19 and TRBJ1-1; unclear D gene. Looked up from germline, CDR1 is LNHDA and CDR2 is SQIVND (reference sequence). The ends were cut back, 4 bases at V and 8 bases at J, with 8 bases in the middle. The CDR3 contains 11 residues. CDR3 DNA: TGTGCCAGTAGTAGAGGAGGGGAAGCTTTCTTT. It yields the protein CASSRGGEAFF.

V gene TRBV4-1 combines with J gene TRBJ1-4; 7 bases fit TRBD1. The CDR3 is made up of 19 amino acids. Trimming removed 4 bases from V and 0 bases from J; junction bases left unmatched: 14. Germline V gives CDR1 MGHRA, CDR2 YSYEKL. CDR3 in DNA: TGCGCCAGCAGCCGGACGGAAGGAGGGGGCTTGGCAACTAATGAAAAACTGTTTTTT. Translated: CASSRTEGGGLATNEKLFF.

V is TRBV3-1 (or the pseudogene TRBV3-2) and J is TRBJ2-6; TRBD2 agrees at 8 bases. With V trimmed by 1 base and J by 0 bases, 8 bases remained unmatched. Germline CDR1 is LGHDT and CDR2 is YNNKEL (reference sequence). This CDR3 has 19 residues. CDR3: CASSQGVGGGLSGANVLTF. DNA for the CDR3: TGTGCCAGCAGCCAAGGCGTCGGCGGGGGGCTCTCTGGGGCCAACGTCCTGACTTTC.

The V call is TRBV5-1, the J call TRBJ1-2, with D possibly matching TRBD1 (5 bases). V lost 4 bases to trimming and J lost 2 bases, with 15 bases between them. The CDR3 length is 15 residues. Per the germline V gene, CDR1 is SGHRS and CDR2 is YFSETQ. The CDR3 protein is CASSLGAGPNYGYTF. For the CDR3, the DNA is TGCGCCAGCAGCCTGGGCGCAGGGCCCAACTATGGCTACACCTTC.

This clone showed up just once. V and J are TRBV7-3 and TRBJ2-3, with 13 positions matching TRBD2. CDR3 length: 16 amino acids. J was trimmed by 6 bases and V by 6 bases; bases with no gene match: 9. CDR1 and CDR2 from the germline V gene are SGHTA and FQGTGA. Here the CDR3 DNA reads TGTGCCAGCAGTCAGGGACTAGCGGGGCCTTTGGATACGCAGTATTTT. Its protein is CASSQGLAGPLDTQYF.

In its sample, this clone was seen a few times. The chain links TRBV20-1 to TRBJ2-2; weak D call: TRBD1 (6 bases). The CDR3 contains 12 residues. CDR1 and CDR2 (germline): DFQATT, SNEGSKA (reference sequence). Trimming took off 3 bases at V and 9 bases at J, with 11 bases between the two ends. In DNA form, the CDR3 reads TGCAGTGCTAGTATGGGGGACAGGGAGCTGTTTTTT. It yields the protein CSASMGDRELFF.

V usage is TRBV27 and J usage is TRBJ2-6, with TRBD2 as a possible D gene (5 bases). Trimming removed 4 bases from V and 0 bases from J, with 7 bases in between. This CDR3 has 15 amino acids. Germline CDR1 MNHEY, CDR2 SMNVEV (reference sequence). The CDR3 reads CASSWTVSGANVLTF. The CDR3 DNA is TGTGCCAGCAGTTGGACTGTCTCTGGGGCCAACGTCCTGACTTTC.

This chain links TRBV30 with TRBJ2-5; the match to TRBD2 covers 8 bases. V shed 2 bases and J 5 bases; nucleotides not matched to a gene: 4. This CDR3 region has 13 residues. Germline CDR1 is GTSNPN and CDR2 is SVGIG (reference sequence). CDR3 residues: CAWSRGGVETQYF. The CDR3, as DNA: TGTGCCTGGAGTCGGGGGGGCGTTGAGACCCAGTACTTC.

This chain joins TRBV6-7 and TRBJ2-1; 7 positions agree with TRBD1. TRBV6-7 is designated an ORF whose function remains uncertain. With V trimmed by 6 bases and J by 7 bases, 9 bases remained unmatched. The length of the CDR3 is 14 residues. CDR3 nucleotides: TGTGCCAGCAGCCGACCGGGACAGCTAAATGAGCAGTTCTTC. Its translation: CASSRPGQLNEQFF.

The J gene is TRBJ1-5, the V gene TRBV12-2; TRBD1, the table's D call, was not compared with the DNA. TRBV12-2 is described as a pseudogene. The CDR3 covers 17 residues. CDR3 DNA sequence: TGTGCAAGTCGCTTGGGTGAACAGGGGGCCTTCAATCAGCCCCAGCATTTT. This encodes CASRLGEQGAFNQPQHF.

This rearrangement joins TRBV7-2 to TRBJ2-3; tentatively, D is TRBD2 (7 bases). The CDR3 runs to 15 residues. Germline V gene sequence: CDR1 SGHTA, CDR2 FQGNSA. V was pared by 1 base and J by 2 bases, with 10 bases between. CDR3 in amino acids: CASSLGGGPTDTQYF. The CDR3 DNA is TGTGCCAGCAGCTTAGGCGGGGGCCCCACAGATACGCAGTATTTT.

J is TRBJ2-2 and V is TRBV6-2 or TRBV6-3, with 8 bases identical to TRBD2. V lost 5 bases to trimming and J lost 7 bases; unmatched junction nucleotides: 3. This CDR3 spans 13 amino acids. Germline V gives CDR1 MNHEY, CDR2 SVGEGT. DNA of the CDR3: TGTGCCAGCAGTCTAGCGGGCGTCGGGGAGCTGTTTTTT. Amino acid sequence: CASSLAGVGELFF.

Turning to this clone: The junction does not match germline at one end; this may be a read error. The genes are TRBV6-5 and TRBJ2-7; D possibly corresponds to TRBD1 (5 bases). The CDR3 length is 16 residues. Germline loops: CDR1 MNHEY, CDR2 SVGAGI. CDR3 sequence: CASSSTTTAKVYKQYF. As DNA, the CDR3 is TGTGCCAGCAGTTCTACTACGACAGCAAAAGTCTACAAGCAGTACTTC.

The chain is built from TRBV6-5 and TRBJ1-2, with 7 bases aligning to TRBD1. This CDR3 contains 15 residues. Germline assignment: CDR1 MNHEY and CDR2 SVGAGI. Unmatched junction bases numbered 12, after V lost 8 bases and J lost 3 bases. In nucleotides, the CDR3 is TGTGCCAGCCAATATGAGTGGACAGGTGACTATGGCTACACCTTC. Translated: CASQYEWTGDYGYTF.

The chain has TRBV5-1 and TRBJ2-5; TRBD2 might be the D (6 bases). Trimming took off 0 bases at V and 7 bases at J, with 10 bases between the two ends. The CDR3 extends over 13 amino acids. Per germline, CDR1 SGHRS and CDR2 YFSETQ. CDR3 nucleotides: TGCGCCAGCAGCTTGGGGCGGGGCGGGACCCAGTACTTC. Protein product: CASSLGRGGTQYF.

The chain recombines TRBV5-1 with TRBJ2-1, with TRBD2 matching over 11 bases. CDR3 size: 18 residues. Unmatched junction bases numbered 14, after V lost 2 bases and J lost 7 bases. Germline CDR1 SGHRS, CDR2 YFSETQ. CDR3 in amino acids: CASSFQGASGGRRNEQFF. CDR3 bases: TGCGCCAGCAGCTTCCAAGGGGCTAGCGGGGGGAGAAGGAATGAGCAGTTCTTC. The variable domain in full, with the rest retrieved from reference TRBV5-1 and TRBJ2-1, is KAGVTQTPRYLIKTRGQQVTLSCSPISGHRSVSWYQQTPGQGLQFLFEYFSETQRNKGNFPGRFSGRQFSNSRSEMNVSTLELGDSALYLCASSFQGASGGRRNEQFFGPGTRLTVL.

This clone was counted only a few times. V is TRBV5-1 and J is TRBJ1-1, with 9 bases lining up with TRBD1. Germline V gene lookup returns CDR1 SGHRS and CDR2 YFSETQ. CDR3 length: 15 amino acids. With V trimmed by 0 bases and J by 5 bases, 5 bases remained unmatched. The CDR3 loop reads CASSLDRGLGTEAFF. The CDR3 DNA is TGCGCCAGCAGCTTGGACAGGGGGCTAGGGACTGAAGCTTTCTTT.

This clone turned up a few times. The rearrangement joins TRBV5-1 to TRBJ2-5, with 8 positions matching TRBD2. Trimming removed 5 bases from V and 6 bases from J; junction bases left unmatched: 12. Germline V lookup: CDR1 SGHRS, CDR2 YFSETQ. The length of the CDR3 is 15 residues. The CDR3 loop reads CASRGTGTRGQTQYF. CDR3 nucleotides: TGCGCCAGCAGGGGGACCGGGACTAGAGGACAGACCCAGTACTTC.

The genes are TRBV4-1 and TRBJ2-3; 10 bases match TRBD2. The CDR3 covers 19 residues. Per germline, CDR1 MGHRA and CDR2 YSYEKL. The junction had 15 bases not matched to a gene; V was cut back by 1 base and J by 5 bases. The CDR3 loop reads CASSQVQLAGPPRIDTQYF. The CDR3 DNA reads as TGCGCCAGCAGCCAAGTTCAACTAGCGGGGCCCCCGAGAATAGATACGCAGTATTTT.

The V gene is TRBV6-4, the J gene TRBJ2-1; 11 bases are a match to TRBD2. Germline values: CDR1 MRHNA, CDR2 SNTAGT. The CDR3 spans 14 residues. V dropped 7 bases and J dropped 4; count of bases not matched to a gene: 3. The CDR3 protein is CASTTSGKYNEQFF. The CDR3 bases are TGTGCCAGCACGACTAGCGGGAAGTACAATGAGCAGTTCTTC.

This chain joins TRBV12-5 and TRBJ1-4; 9 bases are a match to TRBD1. The J segment lost 7 bases and the V segment lost 7 bases, leaving 7 bases of the junction unmatched. Germline V gene sequence: CDR1 LGHNT, CDR2 FRNRAP. The CDR3 length is 14 residues. CDR3 in DNA: TGTGCTAGTGCCCTAGGGACAGGGTTTGAAAAACTGTTTTTT. Protein: CASALGTGFEKLFF. The full variable domain, its missing parts supplied by reference TRBV12-5 and TRBJ1-4, is DARVTQTPRHKVTEMGQEVTMRCQPILGHNTVFWYRQTMMQGLELLAYFRNRAPLDDSGMPKDRFSAEMPDATLATLKIQPSEPRDSAVYFCASALGTGFEKLFFGSGTQLSVL.